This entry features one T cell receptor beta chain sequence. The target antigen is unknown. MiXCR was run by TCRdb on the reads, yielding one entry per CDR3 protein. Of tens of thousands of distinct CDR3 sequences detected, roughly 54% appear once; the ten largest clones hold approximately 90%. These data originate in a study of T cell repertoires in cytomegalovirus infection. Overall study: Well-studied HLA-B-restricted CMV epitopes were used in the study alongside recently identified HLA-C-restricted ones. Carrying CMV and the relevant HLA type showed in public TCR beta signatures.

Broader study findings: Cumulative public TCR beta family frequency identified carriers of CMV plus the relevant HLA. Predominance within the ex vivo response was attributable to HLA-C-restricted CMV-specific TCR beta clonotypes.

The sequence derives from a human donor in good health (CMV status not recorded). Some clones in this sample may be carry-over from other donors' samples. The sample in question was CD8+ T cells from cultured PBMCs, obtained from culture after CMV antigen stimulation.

Here the CDR3 DNA reads TGTGCCAGCAGCTTAGTTGTCGGGGGGCTGAACACTGAAGCTTTCTTT. This translates into CASSLVVGGLNTEAFF. The rearrangement uses TRBV7-4 and TRBJ1-1, with D tentatively TRBD1 (6 bases). The V end lost 1 base, the J end lost 0 bases, and 12 bases lay between the germline ends. CDR3 length: 16 residues. CDR1 SGHVT and CDR2 SQSDAQ come from the germline V gene.